Given below is one T cell receptor (beta chain) in context. Its antigen remains unidentified. The data were taken from a study of CD8 T cells in ankylosing spondylitis. Construction of TCR beta libraries was performed using quantitative 5'-RACE with molecular barcodes. Each CDR3 protein gets one entry after TCRdb re-called the 5' RACE reads with MiXCR. This table has some 140,000 distinct CDR3 sequences, about an eighth appearing once. V trimming: 4 bases; J trimming: 4 bases; junction bases outside the gene matches: 6. The CDR3 runs to 15 residues. Per germline, CDR1 LNHNV and CDR2 YYDKDF (reference sequence). Whole-study results and caveats: Disease-associated clonotypes exhibited CD8+ identity and were relatively infrequent in peripheral blood. Seven to nine highly homologous variants formed a TCR beta motif that appeared characteristic of ankylosing spondylitis blood. As reported, disease-linked clones showed significant enrichment in matched ankylosing spondylitis synovial fluid.

J is TRBJ2-1 and V is TRBV15; 8 bases are a match to TRBD2. Sequenced input: blood, either unsorted or a sorted T cell fraction (not recorded which). The TCR sequence derives from a female donor with ankylosing spondylitis or in good health (not recorded which). CDR3 protein: CATSTGGEGYNEQFF. The CDR3 DNA follows: TGTGCCACCAGCACGGGGGGGGAGGGATACAATGAGCAGTTCTTC.